The present T cell receptor (beta chain) was sequenced within a study of T cell responses to AZD1222 COVID-19 vaccine (dated by TCRdb to about 2021). With respect to the entire study: AZD1222 recipients given second doses at about 4 weeks or at about 12 weeks were pooled, since spike-specific TCR depth and breadth were not found to differ between the two schedules. TCR sequencing covered roughly 230 trial participants: 207 given two doses of AZD1222 and around 25 given two doses of MenACWY control vaccine. Trial participants were enrolled into age subgroups of 18-55, 56-69 and 70-plus years, which contained about 150, 28 and 57 TCR-sequenced participants, respectively. Study-wide findings and limitations: Reportedly, almost half of the unique spike-specific TCRs recognized epitopes lying outside the regions that are mutated in the B.1.351 and B.1.1.7 variants. Because no samples from the day 14 peak response were available, repertoires could be characterized only after the peak T cell response. Participants were mostly white British and included more females than males, and it was suggested by the authors that clonal diversity may have been underestimated. Conclusions about previously exposed vaccinees are limited because only five to seven AZD1222 recipients were SARS-CoV-2 seropositive at baseline. In the small 56-69-year group, the increase in depth fell short of significance, most likely because of low power. After two AZD1222 doses, both the breadth and the depth of spike-specific TCRs were significantly higher than at day 0 and than in MenACWY recipients. CD4 TCRs associated with the vaccine covered the entire spike protein, and the dominant responses were in regions 160-218 and 743-854.

To note about this clone: It lacks a known antigen. No quality values exist for individual bases; no much larger clone is one base distant.

The time point label here, explained by the study, means: baseline before first vaccination. Vaccinee samples came from UK trials COV001 and COV002, including a single-blind randomized controlled phase 2/3 trial of AZD1222 (ChAdOx1 nCoV-19) in healthy adults. For TCRbeta chain sequencing, PBMC samples from trial participants were taken at day 0 and at day 28 after the second dose. From cysteine to phenylalanine, the CDR3 is 17 amino acids long. CDR3 DNA is the only sequence kept; it has 51 bases, read in frame from the first base. V and J lose 1 base and 1 base, and a span of 17 bases separates them. The germline V gene specifies MDHEN as CDR1 and SYDVKM as CDR2. The CDR3 regions of human TCRbeta chains were subjected to immunosequencing. The study's processing was this. Repertoire TCRs were checked for matches against a reference library of SARS-CoV-2-specific TCRs that had been generated using the MIRA antigen-specificity platform. Breadth was defined as the fraction of unique TCRs that were SARS-CoV-2-associated. Depth was defined as the fraction of total T cells that were SARS-CoV-2-associated. Each spike-specific TCR was assigned to its reactive spike region and to a CD4 or CD8 class using the MIRA data. Log10-transformed breadth and depth values were compared by one-way ANOVA with Sidak's multiple comparisons tests. In its TCRdb copy, this immuneACCESS table keeps in-frame sequences only and misses some clones. Where compared with another copy, unresolved V genes explain less than half of these, and the others have no known cause. D and trimming come from the DNA, and the V and J calls and clone size come from that table. In all, the sample holds more than 100,000 clones, and about 87% of those were seen once. 7% to 8.5% of the sample is taken by the ten largest.

Recombination connected TRBV28 to TRBJ2-7; a tentative D call is TRBD1 (5 bases match). The sequence was obtained from an adult in good health. The source was peripheral blood, collected on day 0 of AZD1222 vaccination. In nucleotides, the sequence is TGTGCCAGCAGTTTATACCTCGGGCTAGGGGCTTCCTACGAGCAGTACTTC. This is translated as CASSLYLGLGASYEQYF. With the rest looked up from the reference TRBV28 and TRBJ2-7 genes rather than sequenced, the full variable domain is DVKVTQSSRYLVKRTGEKVFLECVQDMDHENMFWYRQDPGLGLRLIYFSYDVKMKEKGDIPEGYSVSREKKERFSLILESASTNQTSMYLCASSLYLGLGASYEQYFGPGTRLTVT.